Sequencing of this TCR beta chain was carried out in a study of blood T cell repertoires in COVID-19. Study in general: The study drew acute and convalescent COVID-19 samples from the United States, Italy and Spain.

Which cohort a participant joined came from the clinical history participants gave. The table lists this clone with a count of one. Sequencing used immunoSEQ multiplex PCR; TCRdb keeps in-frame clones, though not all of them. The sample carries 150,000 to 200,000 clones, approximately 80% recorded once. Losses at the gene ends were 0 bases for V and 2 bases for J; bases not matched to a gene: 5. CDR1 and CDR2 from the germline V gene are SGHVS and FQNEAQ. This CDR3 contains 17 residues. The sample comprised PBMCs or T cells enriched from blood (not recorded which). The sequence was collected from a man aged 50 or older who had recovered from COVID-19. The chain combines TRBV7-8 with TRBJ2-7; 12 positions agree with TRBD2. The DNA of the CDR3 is TGTGCCAGCAGCTTAGCAAAAGGACTAGCGGGGCCCTACGAGCAGTACTTC. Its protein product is CASSLAKGLAGPYEQYF. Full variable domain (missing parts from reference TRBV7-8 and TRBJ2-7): GAGVSQSPRYKVAKRGQDVALRCDPISGHVSLFWYQQALGQGPEFLTYFQNEAQLDKSGLPSDRFFAERPEGSVSTLKIQRTQQEDSAVYLCASSLAKGLAGPYEQYFGPGTRLTVT.